This T cell receptor (beta chain) was captured in a study of blood T cell repertoires in COVID-19. Contact with a PCR-confirmed or clinician-diagnosed COVID-19 case occurred within 2 weeks of entry. The authors' processing: Quantification of nucleated cells was approximated via reference gene primer amplification. Clones were read by immunoSEQ multiplex PCR, and TCRdb kept only the in-frame ones, dropping some. V, J and clone size were drawn from that table, and D and trimming were deduced from the DNA. Here the sample spans around 400,000 clones, 90% to 95% being singletons. Germline CDR1 and CDR2: MNHNS and SASEGT. This CDR3 has 14 residues. V dropped 1 base and J dropped 4 bases, with 7 bases sitting between them.

The sequencing sample was made of PBMCs or T cells enriched from blood (not recorded which). The TCR sequence derives from a middle-aged woman who had been exposed to COVID-19. The J gene is TRBJ1-4, the V gene TRBV6-1; TRBD1 is a possible D gene (5 bases). The CDR3 DNA reads TGTGCCAGCAGTGAAGGGGGCGTTAATGAAAAACTGTTTTTT. Encoded protein: CASSEGGVNEKLFF.